The clone carrying this T cell receptor beta chain was seen ten or more times. This sample stems from a study of neurological immune-mediated disorders. Per germline, CDR1 DFQATT and CDR2 SNEGSKA (reference sequence). V shed 1 base and J shed 8 bases, with 12 bases lying between them. The CDR3 spans 13 residues. The unsorted libraries were produced from 2 million PBMCs held at -80 C. TCRdb reprocessed the 5' RACE reads with MiXCR, giving one entry per CDR3 protein. The repertoire holds 40,000 to 50,000 distinct CDR3 sequences, about 2% seen once, with less than 2.5% in the top ten. The sequencing input was PBMCs. The V and J genes are TRBV20-1 and TRBJ2-1; D gene uncertain. The source is a woman between 40 and 55 years old with multiple sclerosis. CDR3 DNA sequence: TGCAGTGCTAGAGCCGGCAGTTTCGATGAGCAGTTCTTC. It specifies CSARAGSFDEQFF.